These T cell receptor beta chains were read from a single sample in a study of OX40 agonist ivuxolimab in advanced cancers. Here immunoSEQ multiplex PCR was the method, and the copy in TCRdb shows in-frame clones only, minus some. Here the sample spans some 20,000 clones, around 80% being singletons. The sequencing here drew on CD4+ or CD8+ T cells sorted from blood, taken in a trial of the OX40 agonist ivuxolimab. These receptors were obtained from an adult with an advanced solid tumor such as melanoma, head and neck, liver or kidney cancer. The CDR3 runs from the conserved cysteine through the conserved F or W. Each record gives: D gene, V gene, CDR3 length, clone size, J gene, CDR3 protein, CDR3 DNA. A D gene is named only where the DNA matches it firmly. Clone size is shown for a subset of rows, as once, few, many or a class of expanded clone.

D: -; V: TRBV7-3; length: 13; size: -; J: TRBJ1-3; CDR3: CASSSWGGNTIYF; DNA: TGTGCCAGCAGCTCATGGGGGGGAAACACCATATATTTT
D: -; V: TRBV27; length: 16; size: -; J: TRBJ2-7; CDR3: CASSPSLGESSYEQYF; DNA: TGTGCCAGCAGTCCCTCCTTGGGGGAGAGCTCCTACGAGCAGTACTTC
D: TRBD1; V: TRBV4-1; length: 16; size: -; J: TRBJ1-5; CDR3: CASSQGIRDSNQPQHF; DNA: TGCGCCAGCAGCCAGGGGATCCGGGACAGTAATCAGCCCCAGCATTTT
D: -; V: TRBV7-2; length: 13; size: -; J: TRBJ1-1; CDR3: CASSSQGHTEAFF; DNA: TGTGCCAGCAGCTCCCAGGGTCACACTGAAGCTTTCTTT
D: TRBD1; V: TRBV2; length: 16; size: -; J: TRBJ2-1; CDR3: CASRTPTGGSYNEQFF; DNA: TGTGCCAGCAGAACCCCCACAGGGGGCTCCTACAATGAGCAGTTCTTC
D: -; V: TRBV30; length: 13; size: -; J: TRBJ1-5; CDR3: CAWSWEEGQPQHF; DNA: TGTGCCTGGAGTTGGGAGGAGGGTCAGCCCCAGCATTTT
D: -; V: TRBV10-3; length: 14; size: -; J: TRBJ1-3; CDR3: CAISVGNSGNTIYF; DNA: TGTGCCATCAGTGTAGGGAACTCTGGAAACACCATATATTTT
D: -; V: TRBV6-5; length: 14; size: -; J: TRBJ2-7; CDR3: CASSYYSPLYEQYF; DNA: TGTGCCAGCAGTTACTACAGCCCCCTCTACGAGCAGTACTTC
D: -; V: TRBV7-2; length: 14; size: -; J: TRBJ2-3; CDR3: CASSFLTRADTQYF; DNA: TGTGCCAGCAGCTTTCTCACCCGCGCAGATACGCAGTATTTT
D: -; V: TRBV5-6; length: 16; size: -; J: TRBJ2-2; CDR3: CASSLVGRRENGELFF; DNA: TGTGCCAGCAGCTTGGTCGGGAGACGAGAAAACGGGGAGCTGTTTTTT
D: -; V: TRBV28; length: 16; size: few; J: TRBJ2-1; CDR3: CASSFWGGSSYNEQFF; DNA: TGTGCCAGCAGTTTTTGGGGCGGAAGCTCCTACAATGAGCAGTTCTTC
D: TRBD1; V: TRBV11-2; length: 14; size: -; J: TRBJ2-1; CDR3: CASSFRQGYNEQFF; DNA: TGTGCCAGCAGCTTTCGACAGGGGTACAATGAGCAGTTCTTC
D: -; V: TRBV30; length: 14; size: -; J: TRBJ2-6; CDR3: CAWSGSSGANVLTF; DNA: TGTGCCTGGAGTGGTTCCTCTGGGGCCAACGTCCTGACTTTC
D: -; V: TRBV18; length: 14; size: once; J: TRBJ2-7; CDR3: CASSPRDVTYEQYF; DNA: TGTGCCAGCTCACCAAGGGATGTCACCTACGAGCAGTACTTC
D: TRBD2; V: TRBV11-3; length: 16; size: -; J: TRBJ2-3; CDR3: CASSLEGLAVGDTQYF; DNA: TGTGCCAGCAGCTTAGAGGGGCTAGCGGTGGGGGATACGCAGTATTTT
D: TRBD2; V: TRBV7-9; length: 15; size: once; J: TRBJ2-3; CDR3: CASSPGAGSGNTQYF; DNA: TGTGCCAGCAGCCCAGGAGCGGGATCGGGGAATACGCAGTATTTT
D: -; V: TRBV11-2; length: 17; size: -; J: TRBJ2-3; CDR3: CASSPVRGAASTDTQYF; DNA: TGTGCCAGCAGCCCAGTCCGGGGCGCGGCTAGCACAGATACGCAGTATTTT
D: TRBD2; V: TRBV2; length: 14; size: -; J: TRBJ2-7; CDR3: CASRSRRLATEQYF; DNA: TGTGCCAGCAGGTCCCGACGACTAGCGACCGAGCAGTACTTC
D: TRBD1; V: TRBV2; length: 14; size: -; J: TRBJ1-2; CDR3: CASSAWTGIYGYTF; DNA: TGTGCCAGCAGTGCGTGGACAGGGATTTATGGCTACACCTTC
D: TRBD2; V: TRBV11-2; length: 15; size: -; J: TRBJ2-1; CDR3: CASSHQREGSDEQFF; DNA: TGTGCCAGCAGCCATCAGCGGGAGGGTTCTGATGAGCAGTTCTTC
D: -; V: TRBV15; length: 16; size: -; J: TRBJ2-1; CDR3: CATSRGGGLKWNEQFF; DNA: TGTGCCACCAGCAGAGGTGGGGGTCTGAAGTGGAATGAGCAGTTCTTC